This T cell receptor beta chain was sequenced during a study of CD8 T cells in Susac syndrome. Study in general: Active disease was present in about 6 of the sequenced Susac syndrome patients, whereas about 8 of them were in remission. General study findings and limits: The CD4+ T cell repertoires in Susac syndrome were not clonally expanded. The study admitted that it had a relatively small number of individuals in its TCR sequencing and HLA analysis.

RNA in amounts of roughly 0.5 to 1 ug was reverse transcribed with random hexamers. Amplification of TCR beta CDR3 was carried out by immunoSEQ multiplex PCR, which covered 54 Vbeta and 13 Jbeta segments. MiXCR, run by TCRdb on the immunoSEQ multiplex PCR reads, gives a single entry per CDR3 protein. This sample has about 140,000 distinct CDR3 sequences, with approximately 95% found just once. This CDR3 comprises 16 residues. V lost 5 bases and J lost 4; bases outside the gene matches: 9. CDR1 and CDR2 from the germline V gene are SGHAT and FQDESV (reference sequence). In the case of this clonotype: What it recognizes is unknown.

The J gene is TRBJ2-1, the V gene TRBV11-1; 9 nucleotides match TRBD2. The sequenced sample consisted of CD4+ T cells from PBMCs. This clonotype originated in a human donor with Susac syndrome. CDR3 bases: TGTGCCAGCAGCCACGGGTCTAGCGGGGAGTACAATGAGCAGTTCTTC. The encoded protein is CASSHGSSGEYNEQFF. The full variable domain, its missing parts supplied by reference TRBV11-1 and TRBJ2-1, is EAEVAQSPRYKITEKSQAVAFWCDPISGHATLYWYRQILGQGPELLVQFQDESVVDDSQLPKDRFSAERLKGVDSTLKIQPAELGDSAMYLCASSHGSSGEYNEQFFGPGTRLTVL.